The clone carrying this T cell receptor beta chain was seen only a few times. Antigen specificity is unknown. Documented treatment: oral pan-JAK inhibitor, 5-10 mg twice daily. It was from alopecia areata patients that lesional scalp punch biopsies and peripheral blood were collected. Germline lookup yields CDR1 ENHRY and CDR2 SYGVKD. V lost 6 bases and J lost 5, with 14 bases in between. The CDR3 spans 14 residues. This specimen belongs to a study of CD8+ T cells in alopecia areata. Study results and caveats: Treatment with tofacitinib significantly lowered scalp clonality and reduced expanded CD8+ clones among the top 100. Higher clonality and more expanded CD8+ clones appeared in lesional than normal scalp.

In each case, RNA was isolated and then reverse transcribed into cDNA as the sequencing template. TCRdb's table, derived via immunoSEQ multiplex PCR, lists solely in-frame clones and lacks some. The profile shows more than 200,000 clones, over 40% of them singletons. The sequence was collected from a human donor with alopecia areata. The V and J genes are TRBV10-3 and TRBJ2-1, with D possibly TRBD1 on 6 matching bases. The material was CD4+ T cells sorted from blood, obtained at approximately week 37, from a patient treated with tofacitinib. The CDR3 DNA reads as TGTGCCATCAGGCCGAGGGACACCGACAATGAGCAGTTCTTC. This encodes CAIRPRDTDNEQFF.